The 16 T cell receptor beta chains in this list originate from one sample, sequenced in a study of cytomegalovirus exposure and HLA in healthy donors. 60 Vbeta and 13 Jbeta primers were used in PCR. Only in-frame clones appear in the TCRdb table, and some are missing; sequencing was by immunoSEQ multiplex PCR. The data contain fewer than 200,000 clones, 65% to 85% of them singletons. Sequenced sample: PBMCs. The origin of the receptors is a woman aged 50 to 60 in good health and CMV-seropositive.

The sample holds one count of this clone. The chain has TRBV6-5 and TRBJ1-1; 8 nucleotides match TRBD1. This CDR3 region has 14 residues. The V and J ends lost 6 bases and 0 bases, in that order; junction bases with no gene match: 3. Germline V gene data show CDR1 as MNHEY and CDR2 as SVGAGI. The CDR3 is CASSDRGMNTEAFF. Here the CDR3 DNA reads TGTGCCAGCAGCGACAGGGGCATGAACACTGAAGCTTTCTTT.

The chain joins TRBV13 to TRBJ1-1; 8 nucleotides agree with TRBD1. This CDR3 contains 15 residues. V lost 5 bases, J lost 4 bases, and 9 bases stayed unmatched. CDR1 PRHDT and CDR2 FYEKMQ come from the germline V gene (reference sequence). This CDR3 reads CASSLEDRDPTEAFF. The DNA for the CDR3 is TGTGCCAGCAGCCTCGAGGACAGGGACCCCACTGAAGCTTTCTTT.

The CDR3: CASSPDGKINQPQHF. CDR3 nucleotide sequence: TGTGCCAGCAGCCCCGACGGGAAGATCAATCAGCCCCAGCATTTT. J is TRBJ1-5 and V is TRBV7-8; no clear D. V lost 5 bases to trimming and J lost 3 bases, with 14 bases between them. Germline lookup yields CDR1 SGHVS and CDR2 FQNEAQ. This CDR3 region has 15 residues. The complete variable domain, with remaining parts taken from reference TRBV7-8 and TRBJ1-5, reads GAGVSQSPRYKVAKRGQDVALRCDPISGHVSLFWYQQALGQGPEFLTYFQNEAQLDKSGLPSDRFFAERPEGSVSTLKIQRTQQEDSAVYLCASSPDGKINQPQHFGDGTRLSIL.

The CDR3 region has the DNA TGTGCCAGCAGCGTAGTGACTAGCGGGGGAGCCTACAATGAGCAGTTCTTC. It encodes CASSVVTSGGAYNEQFF. The V call is TRBV9, the J call TRBJ2-1; 12 nucleotides agree with TRBD2. Germline V gene data show CDR1 as SGDLS and CDR2 as YYNGEE. The CDR3 is 17 residues long. J gave up 2 bases and V 0 bases, and 3 bases lay outside the gene matches.

Note on this clone: In the same sample, other DNA sequences code for this CDR3. The chain combines TRBV30 with TRBJ2-7; D call uncertain. Germline V gives CDR1 GTSNPN, CDR2 SVGIG (reference sequence). There are 12 residues in the CDR3. V was clipped by 0 bases and J by 4 bases, with 7 bases between them. CDR3 region: CAWSVSPYEQYF. In DNA form, the CDR3 reads TGTGCCTGGAGTGTAAGCCCTTACGAGCAGTACTTC.

The gene calls are TRBV14 and TRBJ1-1; D is undetermined. Germline lookup yields CDR1 SGHDN and CDR2 FVKESK. The CDR3 has 13 residues. Trimming removed 4 bases from V and 4 bases from J, with 10 bases in between. CDR3: CASSRWASTEAFF. The CDR3, as DNA: TGTGCCAGCAGCCGTTGGGCCAGCACTGAAGCTTTCTTT.

The chain couples TRBV28 to TRBJ1-5; maybe TRBD1 (5 bases). This CDR3 is 14 amino acids long. Germline CDR1 MDHEN, CDR2 SYDVKM. V lost 6 bases and J lost 7, with 16 bases in between. The CDR3 sequence is CASSYPTVGQPQHF. CDR3 nucleotides: TGTGCCAGCAGCTATCCGACAGTTGGGCAGCCCCAGCATTTT.

The V call is TRBV9, the J call TRBJ1-1, with a possible D match to TRBD1 (6 bases). Trimming shortened V by 4 bases and J by 4 bases, and 11 bases separated the two germline ends. Germline CDR1 is SGDLS and CDR2 is YYNGEE. The length of the CDR3 is 13 residues. This CDR3 is CASSFTGTTEAFF. CDR3 DNA sequence: TGTGCCAGCAGCTTCACAGGGACCACTGAAGCTTTCTTT.

The V and J genes are TRBV10-3 and TRBJ1-1; no definite D call. Trimming stripped 4 bases from V and 3 bases from J, with 9 bases between. Germline values: CDR1 ENHRY, CDR2 SYGVKD. The CDR3 runs 13 residues. Written as DNA, the CDR3 is TGTGCCATCAGTGGGAGCGTAGACACTGAAGCTTTCTTT. This encodes CAISGSVDTEAFF.

V gene TRBV4-3 combines with J gene TRBJ1-1, with 10 bases aligning to TRBD1. The CDR3 length is 16 residues. The V and J ends lost 2 bases and 6 bases, in that order; junction bases with no gene match: 9. The germline V gene encodes CDR1 LGHNA and CDR2 YSLEER. The CDR3 here is CASSQQPGQGWAEAFF. The CDR3 region has the DNA TGCGCCAGCAGCCAACAACCGGGACAGGGGTGGGCTGAAGCTTTCTTT.

The chain is built from TRBV25-1 and TRBJ1-1, with TRBD1 identical over 8 bases. The CDR3 extends over 14 amino acids. Germline lookup yields CDR1 MGHDK and CDR2 SYGVNS. V shed 5 bases and J 4 bases; nucleotides not matched to a gene: 6. The CDR3 coding sequence is TGTGCCAGCAGTCGGACAGGGCTGAGCACTGAAGCTTTCTTT. It encodes CASSRTGLSTEAFF.

This clone was seen more than once but under ten times. The CDR3 DNA sequence: TGTGCCAGCAGTTACTCGAGACAGAGCTCCTACGAGCAGTACTTC. Amino acids: CASSYSRQSSYEQYF. V and J are TRBV6-5 and TRBJ2-7; D may be TRBD1 (5 bases). With 0 bases removed from V and 0 bases from J, the gap between germline ends came to 9 bases. Germline values: CDR1 MNHEY, CDR2 SVGAGI. This CDR3 comprises 15 residues.

In this sample, this clone turned up a few times. The gene calls are TRBV5-1 and TRBJ2-1, with D possibly being TRBD1 (5 bases). The CDR3 has 14 amino acids. V lost 0 bases and J 2 bases, leaving 6 bases between the germline ends. Per germline, CDR1 SGHRS and CDR2 YFSETQ. CDR3 loop: CASSLGQTYNEQFF. The CDR3 DNA is TGCGCCAGCAGCTTGGGACAGACCTACAATGAGCAGTTCTTC.

The chain joins TRBV18 to TRBJ2-2, with TRBD2 matching 7 bases. Per the germline V gene, CDR1 is KGHSH and CDR2 is LQKENI. J gave up 5 bases and V 3 bases, and 9 bases lay outside the gene matches. The CDR3 covers 16 residues. The CDR3 nucleotides are TGTGCCAGCTCACCCGAAGGACTAGGTGGTACCGGGGAGCTGTTTTTT. This codes for CASSPEGLGGTGELFF.

The chain employs TRBV7-2 and TRBJ2-3; the D gene is possibly TRBD2 (7 bases). The CDR3 totals 17 residues. The V end was cut by 0 bases, the J end by 1 base, with 14 bases between. CDR1 SGHTA and CDR2 FQGNSA come from the germline V gene. The CDR3 is CASSLARAGAGTDTQYF. CDR3 sequence (DNA): TGTGCCAGCAGCTTAGCGAGGGCGGGGGCTGGCACAGATACGCAGTATTTT. Full variable domain (rest looked up from reference TRBV7-2 and TRBJ2-3): GAGVSQSPSNKVTEKGKDVELRCDPISGHTALYWYRQSLGQGLEFLIYFQGNSAPDKSGLPSDRFSAERTGGSVSTLTIQRTQQEDSAVYLCASSLARAGAGTDTQYFGPGTRLTVL.

The rearrangement joins TRBV30 to TRBJ2-5, with 9 nucleotides matching TRBD2. The ends lost 2 bases at V and 4 bases at J; junction bases unmatched: 5. Germline V gives CDR1 GTSNPN, CDR2 SVGIG (reference sequence). CDR3 size: 14 residues. The CDR3 DNA reads as TGTGCCTGGAGTCTTAGCGGGGGAGGAGAGACCCAGTACTTC. This codes for CAWSLSGGGETQYF.